The clone carrying this T cell receptor (beta chain) was recorded many times. What it binds is unknown. The data are from a study of CD8+CD57+ T cells in acquired aplastic anemia. Study-wide results and caveats: Patients and controls had CD8+ Simpson's diversity values that were not significantly distinct. Patients and controls shared over 25 CD8+ CDR3 sequences, which appeared highly expressed in patients and within their immunodominant clones.

The sequenced patients had an expansion of CD8+CD57+ cells seen by flow cytometry. V was shortened by 1 base and J by 4 bases, with 16 bases between the two germline ends. This CDR3 contains 15 residues. CDR1 SQVTM and CDR2 ANQGSEA come from the germline V gene. Genomic DNA provided the template from which TCR beta VDJ and CDR3 profiles were obtained. Via MiXCR, TCRdb re-called the reads, giving one row per CDR3 protein. The sample gives 100,000 to 150,000 distinct CDR3 sequences, approximately 41% of which show up once; around 2.5% is in the top ten. The source material was sorted CD4+, CD8+, or CD8+CD57+ T cells (not recorded which) from PBMCs. This rearrangement joins TRBV29-1 to TRBJ1-1, with D unresolved. This TCR was recovered from a human donor with aplastic anemia. The CDR3 sequence is CSVEGIQAATTEAFF. CDR3 bases: TGCAGCGTTGAAGGTATCCAAGCAGCAACCACTGAAGCTTTCTTT.